This T cell receptor (beta chain) was identified during a study of T cell repertoires in ileal Crohn's disease. Whole-study findings and limits: Active smokers at surgery had more clonal expansions than non-smokers. All patients with clonality above 26.8% had endoscopic recurrence.

Comments on this clone: The target antigen is unknown.

This table comes from immunoSEQ multiplex PCR, and its TCRdb copy is limited to in-frame clones, with some not included. This sample has over 14,000 clones, with over 65% found just once. The CDR3 is 11 residues long. Trimming removed 7 bases from V and 7 bases from J, with 5 bases in between. Germline V gene data show CDR1 as SNHLY and CDR2 as FYNNEI. The chain uses TRBV2 and TRBJ1-6; D gene uncertain. The source is an adult with Crohn's disease. Sequenced input: ileal tissue. For the CDR3, the DNA is TGTGCCAGCACGGGAAATTCACCCCTCCACTTT. It codes for CASTGNSPLHF. Full variable domain (remainder filled in from reference TRBV2 and TRBJ1-6): EPEVTQTPSHQVTQMGQEVILRCVPISNHLYFYWYRQILGQKVEFLVSFYNNEISEKSEIFDDQFSVERPDGSNFTLKIRSTKLEDSAMYFCASTGNSPLHFGNGTRLTVT.